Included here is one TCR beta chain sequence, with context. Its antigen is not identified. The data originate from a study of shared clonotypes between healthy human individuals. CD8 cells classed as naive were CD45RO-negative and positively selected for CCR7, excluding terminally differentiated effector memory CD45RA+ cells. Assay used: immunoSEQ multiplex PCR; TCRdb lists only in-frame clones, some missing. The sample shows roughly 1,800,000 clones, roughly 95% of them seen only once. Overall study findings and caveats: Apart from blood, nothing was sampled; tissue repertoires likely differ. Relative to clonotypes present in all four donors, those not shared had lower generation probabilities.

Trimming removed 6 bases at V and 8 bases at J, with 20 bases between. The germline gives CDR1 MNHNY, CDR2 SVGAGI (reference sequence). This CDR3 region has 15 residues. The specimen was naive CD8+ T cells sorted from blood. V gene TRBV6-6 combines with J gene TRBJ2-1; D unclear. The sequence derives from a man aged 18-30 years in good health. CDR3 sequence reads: CASSPQDVGPYEQFF. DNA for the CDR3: TGTGCCAGCAGCCCTCAAGACGTGGGTCCCTATGAGCAGTTCTTC.